The text below deals with one TCR beta chain. This clone was observed a single time. Its antigen has not been determined. No base qualities exist here, and no much larger clone lies one base off it. The cohort was made up of around 720 healthy bone marrow donors. At the time of sampling, every cohort member was nominally healthy, though immune exposures that went unrecorded were likely present. The donor tested CMV seropositive, placing the donor among the 289 seropositive members of the cohort. Each donor provided a peripheral blood sample, and peripheral blood mononuclear cells were used for TCR beta sequencing. Genomic DNA extraction from the blood cell samples was performed with the Qiagen DNeasy Blood Extraction Kit. The data derive from a study of cytomegalovirus exposure and HLA in healthy donors (dated by TCRdb to between 2016 and 2019). With regard to the full study: In an earlier analysis of around 540 of the donors, 276 Gb of sequence data and just under 120 million unique TCR beta sequences from 180 million or so T cells were reported. About 280 gigabases of sequencing data and approximately 92 million unique TCR sequences made up an early release that covered several hundred HLA-typed donors. The genetic ancestry cluster associated with self-reported Caucasian donors included about 81% of the roughly 400 genotyped donors. The aim of the study was to test whether cataloging public T cell receptors could identify signatures of past pathogen exposure. The study profiled the T cell repertoires of about 720 subjects by immunosequencing and related them to cytomegalovirus serostatus. In addition to the first cohort of 500 to 850 subjects, a separate validation cohort of 130 or so different subjects was used. To predict cytomegalovirus infection status, the study combined high-throughput TCR immunosequencing, statistical association of individual TCRs with disease status, and machine learning. In a later analysis, previously published TCR beta repertoires from 666 donors were re-analyzed and high-resolution HLA genotyping was added so that TCR occurrence patterns could be studied. In the later analysis, no new phenotypic data were used to find candidate immune exposures; instead, reliance was placed on TCR beta sequences and their occurrence across donors. An earlier analysis of fewer than 700 of the donors applied high-throughput TCR beta sequencing to assess whether each TCR beta V gene segment acted as functional or pseudogenic. Alongside the repertoire data, information on donor age, sex, ethnicity and CMV serostatus was compiled. A later genetic analysis used genome-wide SNP genotypes for about 65% of the 666 donors, treating that subset as a discovery cohort. All discovery cohort repertoires had been generated using a single sequencing platform. HLA typing included class I and class II loci at four-digit resolution. The number of typed donors differed by locus: about 629-640 for A, B, C, DRB1 and DQB1; approximately 540 for DQA1; approximately 600 for DPA1; and around 450 for DPB1. Because of strong linkage in the cohort, a few DR-DQ haplotypes were treated as single units for association and clustering. Across 300 to 400 genotyped donors of the cohort, an average of about 240,000 unique TCR beta nucleotide sequences per donor were sequenced, and approximately 19% of those sequences were non-productive. What the authors observed across the whole study: An association between a missense DCLRE1C variant and V-gene and J-gene trimming of TCR beta chains was found in a later genetic analysis and replicated in an independent cohort. A later genetic analysis reported fewer N-insertions in productive TCRs among donors in an Asian-associated ancestry cluster than the roughly 700-donor mean. A later analysis found that HLA-associated TCR beta chains were more clonally expanded and had lower generation probabilities than equally common non-associated chains. Immune exposure information for the cohort was limited to CMV serostatus. A later analysis found that TCR association rates varied across HLA loci, with DRB1 alleles showing the most associated TCRs and HLA-C alleles the fewest. The cohort was sequenced for TCR beta chains only, and without alpha or paired-chain data the features that could be detected were limited. Linkage disequilibrium might explain the correlated functional status among segregating V segments, but an unknown experimental factor could not be excluded. The authors suggested that the approach could potentially be generalized to other disease states and immunological phenotypes. An earlier analysis of approximately 530 of the donors showed that most TCR beta V segments appeared in productive rearrangements either about 87% or about 30% of the time, which broadly matched IMGT annotations. Strong co-occurrence of HLA alleles, especially DR and DQ, made assigning TCR associations to individual alleles difficult. Because the 87-base-pair reads could not distinguish some IMGT-functional V segments, including TRBV6-2 and TRBV6-3, those segments were excluded. Cytomegalovirus status was reported to be diagnosed by the classifier with high specificity and sensitivity in both the original and validation cohorts. Because some donors lacked HLA typing at each locus, the association tests relied only on the typed subset. About 17 rarely observed V segments, including chromosome 9 orphons, were excluded from the earlier analysis of some 590 of the donors because counts were too low. Three of the identified cytomegalovirus-associated TCR beta chains were confirmed in vitro to be specific for cytomegalovirus antigens. A further reported finding was that TCR beta sequences accurately predicted the HLA-A and HLA-B alleles for most subjects in the first cohort. Most TCR sequences were seen in very few donors, while some public TCRs were found in many individuals. A cluster of highly shared sequence variants was judged likely to represent a technical artifact of the sequencing pipeline. A later analysis reported that several top co-occurrence clusters appeared linked to parvovirus B19, influenza, CMV and Epstein-Barr virus. In the study, roughly 160 TCR beta chains were listed as associated with cytomegalovirus. A later analysis found that most CMV-associated TCR beta chains appeared HLA-restricted, with HLA associations seemingly driven largely by CMV exposure. Sequencing depth was assumed to be roughly uniform across donors in the presence/absence analyses, though that assumption may not hold. Specific HLA alleles were associated with 16,951 TCR beta sequences at a false discovery rate of 0.05 in a later analysis.

Library construction relied on the immunoSEQ multiplex PCR assay. The multiplex PCR relied on a mix of 60 forward primers for TCR Vbeta segments and 13 reverse primers for TCR Jbeta segments. The CDR3 region of rearranged TCR beta genes was amplified from genomic DNA with a multiplex PCR assay. On the Illumina HiSeq System, the amplified TCR beta libraries were sequenced as 87-base-pair reads. On the authors' methods: Across the roughly 700 repertoires, a later analysis counted approximately 75 million unique TCR beta chains, 8.5 million to 12 million of which were shared by at least two donors. To remove PCR and sequencing errors, raw reads were error-corrected and collapsed into unique sequences using a nearest-neighbor algorithm that merged closely related sequences. To assign V, D and J gene segments, CDR3 sequences were aligned to IMGT reference sequences. Each retained sequence needed at least a six-nucleotide match to both a V gene segment and a J gene segment. A rearrangement counted as productive if the CDR3 had no stop codons and remained in frame with V and J, and every other rearrangement counted as non-productive. Following IMGT convention, CDR3 was defined as the stretch from the second conserved V-encoded cysteine up to the conserved J-encoded phenylalanine. The earlier analysis of 587 of the donors excluded any sequence lacking an unambiguous match to a single V gene segment. An earlier analysis of several hundred of the donors called V segments functional above 56.7% productive rearrangements and segregating when the between-donor standard deviation exceeded 5%. To diagnose cytomegalovirus status from the catalog of TCR beta chain sequences, a statistical classification framework was built. V and J gene assignment, in a later analysis, came from comparing TCR nucleotide sequences with IMGT/GENE-DB human TR gene sequences. In a later analysis, CDR3 sequences and most-parsimonious VDJ recombination scenarios were assigned using the TCRdist pipeline. In a later analysis, every TCR beta chain was defined by the combination of its CDR3 amino acid sequence and its V-gene family, and reads without a unique V-gene family were dropped. As a way to deal with suspected cross-contamination and a sequencing artifact, a later analysis dropped 592 nucleotide sequences that were highly shared and had low generation probability. In a later analysis, a clonal expansion index for each public chain was calculated from normalized within-repertoire ranks of inferred template counts. A later analysis computed generation probabilities with a VDJ recombination model fitted to out-of-frame rearrangements, and checked the results against IGoR. Hypergeometric tests were used in a later analysis to score TCR-TCR, TCR-HLA and TCR-CMV co-occurrence, with a repertoire-size bias correction applied to the TCR pairs. False discovery rates were estimated in a later analysis by permuting HLA or CMV assignments 20 times. In a later analysis, co-occurring TCRs were grouped using DBSCAN, and TCRdist sequence similarity was added for clustering within HLA-allele-positive subsets. For co-occurrence clustering, repertoires with fewer than 30,000 or more than 120,000 public chains were excluded, along with five or six repertoires with anomalous nucleotide sharing. TCRdb took over this immuneACCESS table, retaining in-frame rearrangements with V and J assigned. Such tables are incomplete; in checked studies, under half of the missing clones stem from an unresolved V gene, and the remainder is unexplained. The V and J calls and clone size come from that table; D and trimming were worked out from the DNA. This sample is represented by under 200,000 clones; around 80% of them were singletons. The ten top clones hold 2% to 2.5% of the sample.

The junction carries 9 bases between V and J, which are trimmed by 1 base and 2 bases respectively. The CDR3 spans 16 residues, from the cysteine through the phenylalanine. The only DNA kept is the CDR3, 48 bases in frame from the first base. The germline V gene specifies LGHNA as CDR1 and YSLEER as CDR2. The TCR sequence derives from a woman in her twenties or thirties in good health and CMV-seropositive. The V and J genes are TRBV4-3 and TRBJ2-6; TRBD2 could be the D gene, as 5 bases match. Sample: PBMCs. The CDR3 protein: CASSQGRGTGANVLTF. Read as DNA, the sequence is TGCGCCAGCAGCCAAGGACGGGGTACTGGGGCCAACGTCCTGACTTTC.